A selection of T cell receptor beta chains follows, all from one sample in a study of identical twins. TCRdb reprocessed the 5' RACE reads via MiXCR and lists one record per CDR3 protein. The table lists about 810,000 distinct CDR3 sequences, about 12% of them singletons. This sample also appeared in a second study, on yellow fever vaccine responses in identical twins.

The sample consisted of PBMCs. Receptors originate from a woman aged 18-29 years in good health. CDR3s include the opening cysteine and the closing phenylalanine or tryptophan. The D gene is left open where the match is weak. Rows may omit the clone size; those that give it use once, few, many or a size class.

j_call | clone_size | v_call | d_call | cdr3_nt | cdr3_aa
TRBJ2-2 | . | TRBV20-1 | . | TGCAGTGTTTTCGGGGTGGGAGACGGGCGGAACACCGGGGAGCTGTTTTTT | CSVFGVGDGRNTGELFF
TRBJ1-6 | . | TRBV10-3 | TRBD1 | TGTGCCACCAGACAGGGGGCGCTTTATTCACCCCTCCACTTT | CATRQGALYSPLHF
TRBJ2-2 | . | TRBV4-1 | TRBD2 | TGCGCCAGCAGCCAAGATCCGACGGGGGGGACCGGGGAGCTGTTTTTT | CASSQDPTGGTGELFF
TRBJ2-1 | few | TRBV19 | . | TGTGCCAGTTGTACCCCGGGCGCCAACAATGAGCAGTTCTTC | CASCTPGANNEQFF
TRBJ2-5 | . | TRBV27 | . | TGTGCCAGCAGTCCGCACCGGGGCTACCAAGAGACCCAGTACTTC | CASSPHRGYQETQYF
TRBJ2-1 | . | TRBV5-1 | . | TGCGCCAGCAGCTTGGCAGGGGATCATGAGCAGTTCTTC | CASSLAGDHEQFF
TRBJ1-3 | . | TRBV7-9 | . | TGTGCCAGCAGCATAATAGGACAAGCTGGAAACACCATATATTTT | CASSIIGQAGNTIYF
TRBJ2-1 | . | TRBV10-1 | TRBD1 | TGCGCCTGCAGTGCCCAAACAGGGGTGGGGGAGCAGTTCTTC | CACSAQTGVGEQFF
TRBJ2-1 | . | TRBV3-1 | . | TGTGCCAGCAGCCAAGGCGCAGGACCCCAGCAGTTCTTC | CASSQGAGPQQFF
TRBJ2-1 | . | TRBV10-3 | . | TGTGCCATCAGTGAGTCAGCAATCTCCTACAATGAGCAGTTCTTC | CAISESAISYNEQFF
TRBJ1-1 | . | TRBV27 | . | TGTGCCAGCAGTTTAACGCGGGACACTGAAGCTTTCTTT | CASSLTRDTEAFF
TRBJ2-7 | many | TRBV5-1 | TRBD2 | TGCGCCAGCAGCTTGGGCGGGAGTTTCTACGAGCAGTACTTC | CASSLGGSFYEQYF
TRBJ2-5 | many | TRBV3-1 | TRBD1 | TGTGCCAGCAGCCCCGGGGGACAGGGGATGAAGACCCAGTACTTC | CASSPGGQGMKTQYF
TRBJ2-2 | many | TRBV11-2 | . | TGTGCCAGCAGCTTAATGGGGAACGGGGAGCTGTTTTTT | CASSLMGNGELFF
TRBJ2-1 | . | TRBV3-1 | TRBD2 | TGTGCCAGCAGCCAAGCGCCTAGCGGGAGTTATGAGCAGTTCTTC | CASSQAPSGSYEQFF
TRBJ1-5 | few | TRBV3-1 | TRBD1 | TGTGCCAGCAGCCACCGACAGGGCGCCCCTATCAATCAGCCCCAGCATTTT | CASSHRQGAPINQPQHF
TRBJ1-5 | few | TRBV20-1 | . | TGCAGTGCTAGAGATCGGGACGGGATCGGGCAGCCCCAGCATTTT | CSARDRDGIGQPQHF